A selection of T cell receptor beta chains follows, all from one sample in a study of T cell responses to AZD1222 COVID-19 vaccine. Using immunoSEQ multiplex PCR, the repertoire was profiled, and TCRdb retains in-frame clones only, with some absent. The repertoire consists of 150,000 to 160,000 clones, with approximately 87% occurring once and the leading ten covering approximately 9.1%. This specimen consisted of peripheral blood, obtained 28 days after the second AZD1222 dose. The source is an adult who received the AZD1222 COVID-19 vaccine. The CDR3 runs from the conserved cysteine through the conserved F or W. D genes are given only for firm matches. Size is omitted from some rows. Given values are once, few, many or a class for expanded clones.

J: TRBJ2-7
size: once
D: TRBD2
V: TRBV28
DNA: TGTGCCAGCGGTAGCGGGACCATGTCCTACGAGCAGTACTTC
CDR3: CASGSGTMSYEQYF

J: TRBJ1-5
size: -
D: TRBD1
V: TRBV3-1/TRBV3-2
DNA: TGTGCCTTACGCGTTGGACAGGTTGGGCCCAAATATAGCAATCAGCCCCAGCATTTT
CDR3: CALRVGQVGPKYSNQPQHF

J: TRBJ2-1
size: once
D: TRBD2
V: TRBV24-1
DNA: TGTGCCACCAGTGACACTAGCGGGAGTTACAATGAGCAGTTCTTC
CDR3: CATSDTSGSYNEQFF

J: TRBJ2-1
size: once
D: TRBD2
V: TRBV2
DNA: TGTGCCAGCAGTGAAACGACTAGCGGGGGCAACAATGAGCAGTTCTTC
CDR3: CASSETTSGGNNEQFF

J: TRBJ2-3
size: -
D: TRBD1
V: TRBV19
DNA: TGTGCCAGTAGTAACCCAGGGGGAAACACAGATACGCAGTATTTT
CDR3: CASSNPGGNTDTQYF

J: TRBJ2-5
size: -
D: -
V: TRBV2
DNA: TGTGCCACAGCACTCCTGGAGACCCAGTACTTC
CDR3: CATALLETQYF

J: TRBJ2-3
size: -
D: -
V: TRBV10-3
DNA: TGTGCCACCGGTGGCGGTACTAGCACAGATACGCAGTATTTT
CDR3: CATGGGTSTDTQYF

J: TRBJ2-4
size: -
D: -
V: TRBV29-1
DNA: TGCAGCTTTAGACAGTCAAAAAACATTCAGTACTTC
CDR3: CSFRQSKNIQYF

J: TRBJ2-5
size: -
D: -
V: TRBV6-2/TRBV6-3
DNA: TGTGCCAGCAGTTCAAACGCGGGGCTGGAGACCCAGTACTTC
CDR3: CASSSNAGLETQYF

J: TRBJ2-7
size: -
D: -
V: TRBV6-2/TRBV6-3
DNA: TGTGCCAGCAGTTACGGATCTACCGAGCAGTACTTC
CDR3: CASSYGSTEQYF

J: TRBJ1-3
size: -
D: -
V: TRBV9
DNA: TGTGCCAGCAGCGAGGGGATCCTAGGCCCACGCTCTGGAAACACCATATATTTT
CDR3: CASSEGILGPRSGNTIYF

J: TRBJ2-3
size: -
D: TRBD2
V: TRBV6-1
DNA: TGTGCCAGCAGTGAGGGGCAGGGGGCGACTAGCGGGAGGTTGAGGACGCAGTATTTT
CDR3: CASSEGQGATSGRLRTQYF

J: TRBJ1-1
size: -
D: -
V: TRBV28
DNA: TGTGCCAGCATTCTGGGTGGGGTAAGCGCTGAAGCTTTCTTT
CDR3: CASILGGVSAEAFF

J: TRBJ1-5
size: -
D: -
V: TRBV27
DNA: TGTGCCAGCAGTCGGGACGGTAGCAATCAGCCCCAGCATTTT
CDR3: CASSRDGSNQPQHF

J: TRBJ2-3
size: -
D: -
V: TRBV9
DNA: TGTGCCAGCAGCGCTCCTAGCGATACGCAGTATTTT
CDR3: CASSAPSDTQYF

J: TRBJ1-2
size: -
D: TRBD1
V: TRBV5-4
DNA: TGTGCCAGCAGCTTGACAGGGGGCCCCCGTGGCTACACCTTC
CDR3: CASSLTGGPRGYTF

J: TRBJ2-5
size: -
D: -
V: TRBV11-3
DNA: TGTGCCAGCAGCATGACTCTTCAAGAGACCCAGTACTTC
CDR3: CASSMTLQETQYF

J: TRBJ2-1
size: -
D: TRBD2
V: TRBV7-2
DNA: TGTGCCAGCAGAACGGGAGGGCCGGTAAATGAGCAGTTCTTC
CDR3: CASRTGGPVNEQFF

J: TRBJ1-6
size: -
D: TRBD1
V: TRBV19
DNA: TGTGCCAGTAGGACGGGGACAGGGAATAATTCACCCCTCCACTTT
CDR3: CASRTGTGNNSPLHF

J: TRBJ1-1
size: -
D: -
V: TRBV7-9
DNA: TGTGCCAGCAGCCGGGGCGGGACGGACTTTGAAGCTTTCTTT
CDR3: CASSRGGTDFEAFF

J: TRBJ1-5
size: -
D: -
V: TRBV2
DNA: TGTGCCAGCAGTCAACAGGGATCCGGTATGAGTCAGCCCCAGCATTTT
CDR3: CASSQQGSGMSQPQHF

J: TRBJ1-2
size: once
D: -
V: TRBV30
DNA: TGTGCCTGGAGTGTATCCGGGGGCTTGGACACCTTC
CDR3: CAWSVSGGLDTF

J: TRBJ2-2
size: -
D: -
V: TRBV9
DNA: TGTGCCAGCAGCCGAACCCACCTGAACACCGGGGAGCTGTTTTTT
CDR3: CASSRTHLNTGELFF

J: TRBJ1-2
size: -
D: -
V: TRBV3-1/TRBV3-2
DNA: TGTGCCAGCAGCCAAGATTGGGGCTACACCTTC
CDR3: CASSQDWGYTF

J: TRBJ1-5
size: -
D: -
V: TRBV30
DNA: TGTGCCTGGAGTCCAGACAGCAATCAGCCCCAGCATTTT
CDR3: CAWSPDSNQPQHF

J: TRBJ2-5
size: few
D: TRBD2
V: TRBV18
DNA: TGTGCCAGCTCACCACCGTCTACGGGAGGGCCCTGGAAGACCCAGTACTTC
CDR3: CASSPPSTGGPWKTQYF

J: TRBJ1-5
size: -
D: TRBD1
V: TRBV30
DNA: TGTAGCGGTCGCGCAGGGGGTGGGAATCAGCCCCAGCATTTT
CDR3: CSGRAGGGNQPQHF

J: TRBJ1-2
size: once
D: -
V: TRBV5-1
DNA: TGCGCCAGCAGCTCCTTTGGTGAGGGGCGGGGTGTTGGCTACACCTTC
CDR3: CASSSFGEGRGVGYTF

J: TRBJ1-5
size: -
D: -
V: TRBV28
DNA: TGTGCCAGCCACAGCAATCAGCCCCAGCATTTT
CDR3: CASHSNQPQHF

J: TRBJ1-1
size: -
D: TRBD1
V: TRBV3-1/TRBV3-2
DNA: TGTGCCAGCAGCCAAGCCCGGACAGGCCGCCTGGGCTTT
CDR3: CASSQARTGRLGF

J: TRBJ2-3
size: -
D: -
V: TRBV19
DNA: TGTGCCAGTAGTATCGGACAGCGCACAGATACGCAGTATTTT
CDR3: CASSIGQRTDTQYF

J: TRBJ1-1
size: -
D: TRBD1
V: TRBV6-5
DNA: TGTGCCAGCACCTTACAGGGGGTAGGGAACACTGAAGCTTTCTTT
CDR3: CASTLQGVGNTEAFF

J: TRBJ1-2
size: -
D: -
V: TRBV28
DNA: TGTGCCATTTTTCGGCGGGACAACTATGGCTACACCTTC
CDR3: CAIFRRDNYGYTF

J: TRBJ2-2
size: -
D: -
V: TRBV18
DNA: TGTGCCAGCTCACCACCGGTTTCGGTGGAGCCCGGGGAGCTGTTTTTT
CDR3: CASSPPVSVEPGELFF

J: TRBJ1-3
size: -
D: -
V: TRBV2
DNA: TGTGCCAGCAGTGCGAGGGGAGTTGCTGGAAACACCATATATTTT
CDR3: CASSARGVAGNTIYF

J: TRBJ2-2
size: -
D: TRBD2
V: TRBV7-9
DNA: TGTGCCAGCGCGGGGGAGGGCCGCACCGGGGAGCTGTTTTTT
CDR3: CASAGEGRTGELFF

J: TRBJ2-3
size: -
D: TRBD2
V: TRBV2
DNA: TGTGCCAGCAGTGAAGAGGGACTAGCGGGTTGGACAGATACGCAGTATTTT
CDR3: CASSEEGLAGWTDTQYF

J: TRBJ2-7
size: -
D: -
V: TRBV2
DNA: TGTGCCAGCAGTGATCGGGACGCCGCCTACGAGCAGTACTTC
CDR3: CASSDRDAAYEQYF

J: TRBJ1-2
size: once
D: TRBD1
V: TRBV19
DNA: TGTGCCAGTAGTAAAGGACAGGGGACTGGCTACACCTTC
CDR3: CASSKGQGTGYTF

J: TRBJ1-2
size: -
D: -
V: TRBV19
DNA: TGTGCCAGTAGTATAGTAGGGAAAAGAGGCTACACCTTC
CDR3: CASSIVGKRGYTF

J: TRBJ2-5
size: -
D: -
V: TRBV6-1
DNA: TGTGCCAGCAGCCTCGTAAGGCGGGAGACCCAGTACTTC
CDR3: CASSLVRRETQYF

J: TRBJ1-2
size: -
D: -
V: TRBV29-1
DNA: TGCAGCGTTGGGGAGACTCTAAACTATGGCTACACCTTC
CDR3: CSVGETLNYGYTF

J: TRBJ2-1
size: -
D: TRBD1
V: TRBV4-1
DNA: TGCGCCAGCAGCCCTGGACAGGGGTGGAATGAGCAGTTCTTC
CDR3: CASSPGQGWNEQFF

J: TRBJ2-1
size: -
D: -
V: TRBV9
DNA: TGTGCCAGCAGCGTAGACAACCTTCCCTACAATGAGCAGTTCTTC
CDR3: CASSVDNLPYNEQFF

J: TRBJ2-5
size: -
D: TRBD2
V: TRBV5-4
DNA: TGTGCCAGCAGCTCGGATGACGGGACTAGCGGGTTCCAAGAGACCCAGTACTTC
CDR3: CASSSDDGTSGFQETQYF

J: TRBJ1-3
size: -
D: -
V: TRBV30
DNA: TGTGCCTGGAGTGTATCGGGCACTGGAAACACCATATATTTT
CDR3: CAWSVSGTGNTIYF

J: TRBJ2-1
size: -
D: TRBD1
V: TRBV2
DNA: TGTGCCTCCACCGAGACAGGGATCTACAATGAGCAGTTCTTC
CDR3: CASTETGIYNEQFF

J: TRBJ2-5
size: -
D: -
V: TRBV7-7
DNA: TGTGCTAGCAGCGGAAGCGGGCGGTCGGGTGGGACCCAGTACTTC
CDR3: CASSGSGRSGGTQYF

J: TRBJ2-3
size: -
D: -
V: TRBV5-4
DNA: TGTGCCAGCAGCTTGGCAGCTAGCACAGATACGCAGTATTTT
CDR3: CASSLAASTDTQYF

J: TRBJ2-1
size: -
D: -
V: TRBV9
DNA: TGTGCCAGCAGCCCACTAGGGGGTGAGCAGTTCTTC
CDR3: CASSPLGGEQFF

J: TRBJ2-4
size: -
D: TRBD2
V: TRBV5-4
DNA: TGTGCCAGCAGTCCCGGGACTAGCGGGATGGGTAAAAACATTCAGTACTTC
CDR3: CASSPGTSGMGKNIQYF

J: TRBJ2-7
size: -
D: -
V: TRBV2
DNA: TGTGCCAGCAGTCTAAGCAGGGGACACGAGCAGTACTTC
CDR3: CASSLSRGHEQYF

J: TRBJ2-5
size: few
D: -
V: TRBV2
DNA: TGTGCCAGCAGGTCTACTCCTCTTGGAGAGACCCAGTACTTC
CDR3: CASRSTPLGETQYF

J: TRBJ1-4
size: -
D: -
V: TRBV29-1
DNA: TGCAGCGGTGGCTCGACAACTAATGAAAAACTGTTTTTT
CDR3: CSGGSTTNEKLFF

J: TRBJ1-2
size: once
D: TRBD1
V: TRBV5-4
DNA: TGTGCCAGCAGCAGAACAGGGGGAGACTATGGCTACACCTTC
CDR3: CASSRTGGDYGYTF

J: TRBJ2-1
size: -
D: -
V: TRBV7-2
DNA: TGTGCCAGCAGCTTAGATTACAGCTCCTACAATGAGCAGTTCTTC
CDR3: CASSLDYSSYNEQFF